One TCR beta chain is described in this entry. Its antigen is not known. This entry belongs to a study of CD8+ T cells in alopecia areata. Study-wide context: In an open-label trial, patients got 5 to 10 mg tofacitinib twice daily. Tofacitinib exposure lasted 6 to 18 months, followed by 6 months off drug. Findings and limits, study-wide: Besides other cells, scalp samples also yield sequences of resident alphabeta T cells from normal skin.

The treatment denotes: oral pan-JAK inhibitor, 5-10 mg twice daily. This CDR3 has 14 residues. V lost 7 bases and J 6 bases, leaving 13 bases between the germline ends. Germline assignment: CDR1 SNHLY and CDR2 FYNNEI. RNA was extracted and reverse transcribed into cDNA as the sequencing template. Profiling relied on immunoSEQ multiplex PCR, and the TCRdb table lists in-frame clones only, not all of them. This sample has 150,000 to 200,000 clones, with under 80% found just once. The sequence was obtained from a human donor with alopecia areata. The sample here was CD4+ T cells sorted from blood, taken at approximately week 50, from a patient treated with tofacitinib. The rearrangement links TRBV2 to TRBJ1-6; the D gene is possibly TRBD1 (5 bases). The CDR3 reads CASTVGGGNSPLHF. The CDR3 nucleotides are TGTGCCAGCACAGTGGGGGGAGGTAATTCACCCCTCCACTTT.